This T cell receptor beta chain was sequenced during a study of naive and memory T cell subsets. TCR cDNA received a 3' ligated oligonucleotide that carried a UMI. Reverse transcription used DNase-treated unsorted total RNA, aiming for roughly 1 to 1,100 ng. Ligated cDNA underwent four rounds of PCR with nested alpha and beta constant region primers and SP2. TCRdb re-analysed the 5' RACE reads in MiXCR, keeping a single row per CDR3 protein. The table records about 56,000 distinct CDR3 sequences, roughly 7.5% of them present only once. There are 15 residues in the CDR3. Per the germline V gene, CDR1 is SQVTM and CDR2 is ANQGSEA. The ends were cut back, 7 bases at V and 4 bases at J, with 21 bases in the middle. This clonotype was detected ten times or more.

V usage is TRBV29-1 and J usage is TRBJ2-3, with D perhaps matching TRBD1 (5 bases). This receptor was taken from a female donor in good health. In DNA, the CDR3 is TGCAGCGGAAACAACAGGAAGGGTGTCGCAGATACGCAGTATTTT. It codes for CSGNNRKGVADTQYF.